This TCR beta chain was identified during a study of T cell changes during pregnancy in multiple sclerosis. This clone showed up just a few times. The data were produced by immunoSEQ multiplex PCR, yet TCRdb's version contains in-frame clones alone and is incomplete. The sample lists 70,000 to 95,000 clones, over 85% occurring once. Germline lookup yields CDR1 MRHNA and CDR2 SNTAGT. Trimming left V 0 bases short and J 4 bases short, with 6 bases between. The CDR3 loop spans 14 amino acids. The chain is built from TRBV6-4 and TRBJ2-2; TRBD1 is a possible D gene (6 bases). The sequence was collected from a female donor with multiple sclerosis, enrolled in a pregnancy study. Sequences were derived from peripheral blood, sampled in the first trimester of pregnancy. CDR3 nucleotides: TGTGCCAGCAGTGACTCAGGGGGCACCGGGGAGCTGTTTTTT. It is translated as CASSDSGGTGELFF.